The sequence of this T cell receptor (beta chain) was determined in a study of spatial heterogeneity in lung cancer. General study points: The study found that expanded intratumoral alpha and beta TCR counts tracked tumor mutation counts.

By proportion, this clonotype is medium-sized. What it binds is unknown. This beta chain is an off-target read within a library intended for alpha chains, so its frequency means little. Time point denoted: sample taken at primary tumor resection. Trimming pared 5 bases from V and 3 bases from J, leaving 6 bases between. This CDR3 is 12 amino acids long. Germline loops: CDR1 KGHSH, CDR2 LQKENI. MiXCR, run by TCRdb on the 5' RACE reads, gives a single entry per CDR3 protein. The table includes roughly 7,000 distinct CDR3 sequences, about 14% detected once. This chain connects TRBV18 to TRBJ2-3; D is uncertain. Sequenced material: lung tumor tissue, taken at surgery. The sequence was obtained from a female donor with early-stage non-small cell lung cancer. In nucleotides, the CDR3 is TGTGCCAGCTCATCTAGTACAGATACGCAGTATTTT. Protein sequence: CASSSSTDTQYF.